This T cell receptor beta chain was recovered during a study of regulatory T cells in long-lasting Graves disease. Building the TCR beta libraries relied on iRepertoire HTBI primers, and CDR3 regions underwent Arm-PCR. One entry per CDR3 protein, called by TCRdb with MiXCR from the multiplex PCR reads. The top ten hold roughly 40% of the sample, which has 500,000 to 800,000 distinct CDR3 sequences, approximately 31% seen once. This CDR3 region has 14 residues. The junction had 6 bases not matched to a gene; V was cut back by 6 bases and J by 7 bases. CDR1 MNHEY and CDR2 SMNVEV come from the germline V gene (reference sequence). Indicated time point: persistent/refractory GD, antithyroid drugs over 5 years with positive TRAb. Construction of the TCR library relied on RNA isolated from PBMCs. Graves' disease diagnosis used American Thyroid Association guidelines. Xi'an, China, was home to the endocrinology department that provided patients.

The clonotype was recovered from a female donor with Graves disease. The sample here was peripheral blood mononuclear cells (PBMCs), taken when the disease was refractory, from a patient treated with antithyroid drugs. The J gene is TRBJ1-4, the V gene TRBV27; 9 bases are a match to TRBD1. CDR3 protein: CASRWTGDSEKLFF. CDR3 sequence (DNA): TGTGCCAGCAGGTGGACAGGGGACAGTGAAAAACTGTTTTTT.